This T cell receptor (beta chain) comes out of a study of CD8+CD57+ T cells in acquired aplastic anemia. At the level of the study: The sorted CD4+ and CD8+ cells yielded an average around 3 ug of DNA. Study-level findings and limits: The study identified twenty-nine CD8+ CDR3 sequences shared by patients and controls.

Whoever was chosen for sequencing had shown CD8+CD57+ cell expansion by flow cytometry. The enrolled patients all had severe acquired aplastic anemia. Untreated patients provided the blood samples, with no therapy given before sampling. Researchers used genomic DNA as the template to profile TCR beta VDJ and CDR3. TCRdb re-derived calls from the reads in MiXCR, one entry per CDR3 protein. The sample has 200,000 to 250,000 distinct CDR3 sequences, around 49% seen once. The CDR3 loop spans 13 amino acids. Germline loops: CDR1 SGHTS, CDR2 YDEGEE. Trimming cost V 4 bases and J 11 bases, with 18 bases left between them. The sample holds many counts of this clonotype. Its target is not known.

Sequencing was carried out using sorted CD4+, CD8+, or CD8+CD57+ T cells (not recorded which) from PBMCs. J is TRBJ1-1 and V is TRBV5-8, with TRBD1 as a possible D gene (5 bases). This TCR came from a human donor with aplastic anemia. The CDR3 DNA sequence: TGTGCCAGCAGCCCGGAAGAGGGGCGGGGTGCTTTCTTT. Residues: CASSPEEGRGAFF.